Given below is one T cell receptor beta chain in context. V gave up 8 bases and J gave up 0 bases; unmatched junction bases: 15. The CDR3 consists of 17 residues. The V gene's germline CDR1 is SNHLY and CDR2 FYNNEI. Generated by immunoSEQ multiplex PCR, the TCRdb table keeps only in-frame clones and is missing some. The table lists around 64,000 clones, roughly 81% of them singletons. These data originate in a study of T cells in localized non-small cell lung cancer. The chain has TRBV2 and TRBJ2-7; 8 bases are shared with TRBD1. The input for sequencing was PBMCs, taken before any cancer treatment. This clonotype originated in a man between 35 and 75 years old with stage II lung adenocarcinoma. The CDR3 is CASPRARGPSNSYEQYF. In DNA form, the CDR3 reads TGTGCCAGCCCCCGCGCCAGGGGGCCTTCTAACTCCTACGAGCAGTACTTC.